The T cell receptor beta chain described here comes from a study of T cell repertoires in cytomegalovirus infection. About the study: Both a matching HLA type and CMV infection were indicated by public TCR beta signatures. Points from the study as a whole: Predominance within the ex vivo response was attributable to HLA-C-restricted CMV-specific TCR beta clonotypes.

TCRdb re-called the reads with MiXCR, one entry per CDR3 protein. The sample lists approximately 250,000 distinct CDR3 sequences; 9.1% were seen once. Germline V gene sequence: CDR1 SGHTA, CDR2 FQGNSA. This CDR3 has 13 amino acids. V was trimmed by 5 bases and J by 1 base, leaving 8 bases between them. This clonotype occurred many times. The antigen is not known. The sequenced material came from PBMCs. The TCR was taken from a human donor in good health (CMV status not recorded). Some clones in this sample may be carry-over from other donors' samples. V gene TRBV7-2 combines with J gene TRBJ1-1; D call uncertain. The DNA for the CDR3 is TGTGCCAGCAGCACCGGGCAGAACACTGAAGCTTTCTTT. It encodes CASSTGQNTEAFF.